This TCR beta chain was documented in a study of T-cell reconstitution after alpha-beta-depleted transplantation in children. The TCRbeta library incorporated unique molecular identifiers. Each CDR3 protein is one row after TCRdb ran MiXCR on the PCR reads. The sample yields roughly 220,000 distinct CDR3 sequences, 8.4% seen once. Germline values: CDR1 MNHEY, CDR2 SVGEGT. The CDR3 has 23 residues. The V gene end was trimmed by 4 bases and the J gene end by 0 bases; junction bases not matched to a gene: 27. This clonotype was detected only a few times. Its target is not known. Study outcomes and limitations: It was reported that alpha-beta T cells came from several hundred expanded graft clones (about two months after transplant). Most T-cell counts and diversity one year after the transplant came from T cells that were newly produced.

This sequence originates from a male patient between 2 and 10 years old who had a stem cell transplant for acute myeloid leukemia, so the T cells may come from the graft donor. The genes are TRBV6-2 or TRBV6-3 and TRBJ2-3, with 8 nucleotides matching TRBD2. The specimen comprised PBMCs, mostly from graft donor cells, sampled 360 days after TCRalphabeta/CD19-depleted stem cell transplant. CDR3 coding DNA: TGTGCCAGCAGTTCCTTCATAGCGGGGCCCCCACTAACCAAGCTTACTAGCACAGATACGCAGTATTTT. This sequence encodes CASSSFIAGPPLTKLTSTDTQYF.